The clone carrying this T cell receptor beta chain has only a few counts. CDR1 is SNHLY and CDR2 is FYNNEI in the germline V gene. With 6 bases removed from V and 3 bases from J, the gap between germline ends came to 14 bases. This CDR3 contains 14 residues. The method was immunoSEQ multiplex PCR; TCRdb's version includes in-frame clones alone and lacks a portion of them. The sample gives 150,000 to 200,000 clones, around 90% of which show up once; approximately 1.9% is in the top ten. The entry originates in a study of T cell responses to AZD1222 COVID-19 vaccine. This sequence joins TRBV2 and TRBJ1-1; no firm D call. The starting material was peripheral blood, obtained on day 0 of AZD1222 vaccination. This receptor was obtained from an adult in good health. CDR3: CASRVNGRDTEAFF. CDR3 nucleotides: TGTGCCAGCAGGGTCAACGGCCGGGACACTGAAGCTTTCTTT.